This T cell receptor (beta chain) derives from a study of T-cell reconstitution after alpha-beta-depleted transplantation in children. Study-wide results and caveats: Reportedly, only several hundred clones from non-depleted graft cells drove alpha-beta T-cell counts at about two months. T-cell numbers and diversity one year post-transplant derived largely from freshly generated T cells. Day-60 TCRbeta diversity that was high in some patients was derived from surviving recipient T cells and thymic progenitors.

The germline V gene has CDR1 MDHEN and CDR2 SYDVKM. This CDR3 region has 15 residues. V was pared by 2 bases and J by 4 bases, with 12 bases between. It was with unique molecular identifiers that the TCRbeta library was prepared. TCRdb independently ran MiXCR on the PCR reads; one entry per CDR3 protein. The profile shows over 100,000 distinct CDR3 sequences, around 7.8% of them singletons. This clonotype was seen repeatedly, ten times or more. Its cognate antigen is unknown. This receptor was identified in a boy aged 2 to 10 with acute lymphoblastic leukemia, due to receive a stem cell transplant. The sample was PBMCs, taken before TCRalphabeta/CD19-depleted stem cell transplant. The J gene is TRBJ1-5, the V gene TRBV28, with no clear D. The CDR3 nucleotides are TGTGCCAGCAGTTTAATCAGACGGAATAATCAGCCCCAGCATTTT. This gives the protein CASSLIRRNNQPQHF.